The 15 T cell receptor beta chains reported below all come from one sample, sequenced in a study of T-cell reconstitution after alpha-beta-depleted transplantation in children (dated by TCRdb to 2016 to 2017). The protocol used for the library was PCR. The data were produced on an Illumina HiSeq 2500. TCR library preparation used molecular barcoding, with unique molecular identifiers applied to normalize quantification of the TCRbeta repertoire. Clones were called with MiXCR by TCRdb after fastp trimmed the public reads at Q25, and only in-frame beta chains were retained. Under each unique CDR3 protein, matching rows form one entry showing the most common genes and DNA. The sample records 330,000 or so distinct CDR3 sequences, about a tenth of which are singletons. The ten top clones hold roughly 2.5% of the sample. Here the sequenced sample was PBMCs from the stem cell graft donor, taken from the stem cell graft. The receptors shown here come from a human donor who donated a stem cell graft to a child with acute lymphoblastic leukemia.

In nucleotides, the CDR3 is TGTGCCAGCAGCCCGTGGACAGGGGATGAGGAAAACACCATATATTTT. It encodes CASSPWTGDEENTIYF. The V call is TRBV7-6, the J call TRBJ1-3, with 9 bases that match TRBD1. The CDR3 has 16 residues. V lost 5 bases and J lost 6; bases outside the gene matches: 11. The germline gives CDR1 SGHVS, CDR2 FNYEAQ.

This clonotype was observed a handful of times. The V and J genes are TRBV11-2 and TRBJ2-5; TRBD1 matches 7 bases. This CDR3 has 14 residues. Germline V CDR1 and CDR2: SGHAT, FQNNGV. The ends lost 5 bases at V and 2 bases at J; junction bases unmatched: 5. The CDR3 reads CASSPTGIQETQYF. As DNA, the CDR3 is TGTGCCAGCAGCCCGACAGGGATACAAGAGACCCAGTACTTC.

This chain uses TRBV7-9 with TRBJ2-1, with D maybe TRBD2 (5 bases). In germline, CDR1 is SEHNR, CDR2 FQNEAQ (reference sequence). Trimming left V 4 bases short and J 0 bases short, with 16 bases between. The CDR3 has 17 residues. The CDR3 is CASSSSLKRTSYNEQFF. DNA of the CDR3: TGTGCCAGCAGCTCTAGTCTTAAGCGGACCTCCTACAATGAGCAGTTCTTC. The whole variable domain, remainder taken from reference TRBV7-9 and TRBJ2-1, is DTGVSQNPRHKITKRGQNVTFRCDPISEHNRLYWYRQTLGQGPEFLTYFQNEAQLEKSRLLSDRFSAERPKGSFSTLEIQRTEQGDSAMYLCASSSSLKRTSYNEQFFGPGTRLTVL.

This clonotype was observed a few times. This chain links TRBV7-2 with TRBJ2-3; 7 bases map to TRBD2. This CDR3 region has 17 residues. The ends lost 1 base at V and 5 bases at J; junction bases unmatched: 12. Germline CDR1 and CDR2: SGHTA and FQGNSA. The CDR3 loop reads CASSLVGGRLVGDTQYF. Written as DNA, the CDR3 is TGTGCCAGCAGCTTAGTCGGCGGGAGACTGGTGGGAGATACGCAGTATTTT.

This clonotype was picked up a small number of times. The chain recombines TRBV20-1 with TRBJ1-2; 9 nucleotides match TRBD1. The CDR3 is 14 residues long. Trimming cost V 6 bases and J 1 base; bases outside gene matches: 6. Germline lookup yields CDR1 DFQATT and CDR2 SNEGSKA (reference sequence). CDR3 in amino acids: CSAERTGVNYGYTF. The CDR3 DNA reads as TGCAGTGCGGAAAGGACAGGGGTTAACTATGGCTACACCTTC.

Many counts were recorded for this clonotype. V gene TRBV10-3 combines with J gene TRBJ2-1, with 9 bases fitting TRBD1. J gave up 4 bases and V 3 bases, and 4 bases lay outside the gene matches. The germline gives CDR1 ENHRY, CDR2 SYGVKD. The CDR3 runs 15 residues. The CDR3 bases are TGTGCCATCAGTGACCGGGACAGGGCTTACAATGAGCAGTTCTTC. It yields the protein CAISDRDRAYNEQFF.

This clonotype was picked up a small number of times. The genes are TRBV5-1 and TRBJ2-1; no clear D gene. In germline, CDR1 is SGHRS, CDR2 YFSETQ. The CDR3 totals 16 residues. With 4 bases removed from V and 8 bases from J, the gap between germline ends came to 22 bases. The CDR3, as DNA: TGCGCCAGCAGCATTCTGACCGGGCTCCCTAAGGATGAGCAGTTCTTC. Residues: CASSILTGLPKDEQFF.

This clonotype was observed at least ten times. The rearrangement joins TRBV29-1 to TRBJ2-3; 7 bases are a match to TRBD2. Germline CDR1 reads SQVTM; CDR2 reads ANQGSEA. This CDR3 contains 15 residues. After removal of 7 bases from V and 1 base from J, the junction contained 11 bases not matched to a gene. The CDR3 reads CSASGGGSGTDTQYF. The CDR3 bases are TGCAGCGCCTCGGGAGGCGGGAGCGGCACAGATACGCAGTATTTT.

The V gene is TRBV15, the J gene TRBJ2-1; D gene uncertain. Trimming left V 0 bases short and J 9 bases short, with 15 bases between. The CDR3 covers 15 residues. Germline lookup yields CDR1 LNHNV and CDR2 YYDKDF (reference sequence). This CDR3 is CATSREGLSQSEQFF. For the CDR3, the DNA is TGTGCCACCAGCAGAGAAGGGCTGAGTCAAAGTGAGCAGTTCTTC.

This clonotype has a handful of counts. V is TRBV27 and J is TRBJ2-1; 7 bases match TRBD2. Trimming took 4 bases from V and 8 from J; bases not matched to a gene: 8. CDR1 and CDR2 from the germline V gene are MNHEY and SMNVEV (reference sequence). CDR3 length: 14 residues. DNA for the CDR3: TGTGCCAGCAGTTACTCGAGGAGCGGGGATGAGCAGTTCTTC. Translated, it gives CASSYSRSGDEQFF.

A few counts support this clonotype. The chain carries TRBV12-3 or TRBV12-4 and TRBJ1-5; D remains unclear. The CDR3 has 14 residues. Trimming took 1 base from V and 7 from J, leaving 11 bases between them. The DNA of the CDR3 is TGTGCCAGCAGTTTAGGGACGGCAATGCAGCCCCAGCATTTT. This translates into CASSLGTAMQPQHF.

This clonotype was recorded many times. This sequence joins TRBV4-2 and TRBJ2-2; 11 bases fit TRBD2. Germline assignment: CDR1 LGHNA and CDR2 YNFKEQ. There are 16 residues in the CDR3. V shed 4 bases, J shed 4 bases, and the junction held 5 bases outside the gene matches. CDR3 DNA sequence: TGTGCCAGCAGCCTTGGGACTAGCGGAGTCACCGGGGAGCTGTTTTTT. Protein product: CASSLGTSGVTGELFF.

The chain has TRBV20-1 and TRBJ2-1; 9 bases are shared with TRBD2. CDR1 DFQATT and CDR2 SNEGSKA come from the germline V gene (reference sequence). This CDR3 is built from 17 residues. V lost 3 bases to trimming and J lost 7 bases; unmatched junction nucleotides: 16. The CDR3 protein is CSARGLFGGRARNEQFF. As DNA, the CDR3 is TGCAGTGCTAGGGGCCTCTTTGGCGGGAGGGCCAGGAATGAGCAGTTCTTC.

This clonotype was counted only a few times. The V call is TRBV5-1, the J call TRBJ2-6; 8 nucleotides agree with TRBD1. This CDR3 spans 19 amino acids. Unmatched junction bases numbered 14, after V lost 4 bases and J lost 2 bases. Germline CDR1 reads SGHRS; CDR2 reads YFSETQ. The CDR3 loop is CASSTGPGTGGTGANVLTF. In DNA form, the CDR3 reads TGCGCCAGCAGCACGGGACCCGGGACAGGTGGCACTGGGGCCAACGTCCTGACTTTC.

This sequence joins TRBV20-1 and TRBJ2-3, with D perhaps TRBD1 (5 bases). CDR3 length equals 16 residues. Germline lookup yields CDR1 DFQATT and CDR2 SNEGSKA (reference sequence). Trimming removed 6 bases at V and 6 bases at J, with 25 bases between. The CDR3 region has the DNA TGCAGTGCGAGTGGCGGTTCACAAGGGGTGGCGGATACGCAGTATTTT. It codes for CSASGGSQGVADTQYF.